A selection of T cell receptor beta chains follows, all from one sample in a study of blood T cells in healthy people across ages. One entry per CDR3 protein, called by TCRdb with MiXCR from the 5' RACE reads. The sample holds 750,000 or so distinct CDR3 sequences, roughly 25% seen once. This same sample was also taken into another study, of T cells of mothers and their children.

Specimen: blood. These receptors were collected from a boy between 10 and 17 years old in good health. CDR3s include the opening cysteine and the closing phenylalanine or tryptophan. Each record gives: CDR3 length, D gene, V gene, J gene, clone size, CDR3 DNA, CDR3 protein. The D gene is left open where the match is weak. The size field is filled for only some rows; it gives once, few, many or a size class.

>14|NA|TRBV5-1|TRBJ2-5|NA
TGCGCCGGCAGCCGAAGACAATACCAAGAGACCCAGTACTTC
CAGSRRQYQETQYF
>14|NA|TRBV4-1|TRBJ2-7|few
TGCGCCAGCAGCCCCCTTTTGGTATCCTACGAGCAGTACTTC
CASSPLLVSYEQYF
>16|NA|TRBV14|TRBJ1-3|NA
TGTGCCAGCAGCCTTTCGCTTCACCAGGCTGGAAACACCATATATTTT
CASSLSLHQAGNTIYF
>14|NA|TRBV29-1|TRBJ2-5|NA
TGCAGCGTGCGGGACCTAGATGCCCTCGCGGAGCAGTACTTC
CSVRDLDALAEQYF
>16|NA|TRBV6-5|TRBJ2-6|few
TGTGCCAGCAGTTACTTCGTCGACTCTGGGGCCAACGTCCTGACTTTC
CASSYFVDSGANVLTF
>14|NA|TRBV4-2|TRBJ1-4|few
TGTGCCAGCAGCCCTCCCGGGGATTTCGAAAAACTGTTTTTT
CASSPPGDFEKLFF
>17|NA|TRBV25-1|TRBJ1-2|few
TGTGCCAGCAGTGAATTTTTTCCAGGTCGCTTGTTCGATGGCTACACCTTC
CASSEFFPGRLFDGYTF
>15|NA|TRBV11-2|TRBJ1-3|NA
TGTGCCAGCAGCCAACAGGTGATCTCTGGAAACACCATATATTTT
CASSQQVISGNTIYF
>16|NA|TRBV5-1|TRBJ2-7|few
TGCGCCAGCAGCGAGGGGGGGCACCGGAGCTCCTACGAGCAGTACTTC
CASSEGGHRSSYEQYF
>15|TRBD1|TRBV29-1|TRBJ2-3|NA
TGCAGCGTGGACACCGGGACAGGGGTAAAAGATACGCAGTATTTT
CSVDTGTGVKDTQYF
>14|NA|TRBV29-1|TRBJ2-1|NA
TGCAGCGTTGAAGATGGAGCTAGTTACAATGAGCAGTTCTTC
CSVEDGASYNEQFF
>15|TRBD2|TRBV7-3|TRBJ2-3|NA
TGTGCCAGCAGCTTAGGCGGGGGGGCCTTGGATACGCAGTATTTT
CASSLGGGALDTQYF
>15|NA|TRBV18|TRBJ2-2|few
TGTGCCAGCTCACCTTTGGTAGCGAACACCGGGGAGCTGTTTTTT
CASSPLVANTGELFF
>20|NA|TRBV3-1|TRBJ2-5|NA
TGTGCCAGCAGCCAAGACCCGTCGTGGACAGCCCGAAGTTCAGAAGAGACCCAGTACTTC
CASSQDPSWTARSSEETQYF
>16|TRBD1|TRBV6-1|TRBJ2-1|NA
TGTGCCAGCAGCCTAACGTCGACAGGGCCCTACAATGAGCAGTTCTTC
CASSLTSTGPYNEQFF
>13|TRBD2|TRBV29-1|TRBJ2-7|NA
TGCAGCGTTGCAGCTAGCGGGGGCTACGAGCAGTACTTC
CSVAASGGYEQYF
>12|NA|TRBV2|TRBJ2-5|NA
TGTGCCAGCAGAGGGGGGATCAAGACCCAGTACTTC
CASRGGIKTQYF
>15|TRBD1|TRBV7-3|TRBJ2-1|NA
TGTGCCAGCAGCATCCGACAGGGGGTAGGCAATGAGCAGTTCTTC
CASSIRQGVGNEQFF
>18|NA|TRBV28|TRBJ1-5|NA
TGTGCCAGCAGTTTATGGGCCGGAAACCATTATAGCAATCAGCCCCAGCATTTT
CASSLWAGNHYSNQPQHF
>14|NA|TRBV14|TRBJ1-4|NA
TGTGCCAGCAGCGCCCGGGACGGCCATGAAAAACTGTTTTTT
CASSARDGHEKLFF
>15|TRBD1|TRBV28|TRBJ2-7|NA
TGTGCCAGCAGCCCAGACAGGGGATACGTCCGCGAGCAGTACTTC
CASSPDRGYVREQYF
>17|TRBD2|TRBV12-3/TRBV12-4|TRBJ2-1|few
TGTGCCAGCAGTTTAGCGCTTGGGACTAGCGGGTACAATGAGCAGTTCTTC
CASSLALGTSGYNEQFF
>13|NA|TRBV5-6|TRBJ1-2|NA
TGTGCCAGCAGCTTGTTCGGAATCTATGGCTACACCTTC
CASSLFGIYGYTF
>17|NA|TRBV20-1|TRBJ2-5|NA
TGCAGTGCTAGAGACCGGTCCAGCGGTCTTTACCAAGAGACCCAGTACTTC
CSARDRSSGLYQETQYF
>13|TRBD2|TRBV29-1|TRBJ2-2|NA
TGCAGCGTTGGGACTAGCGCGACCGGGGAGCTGTTTTTT
CSVGTSATGELFF
>15|NA|TRBV7-9|TRBJ2-7|few
TGTGCCAGCAGCTTAGCGGCAGGGCCGTCCTACGAGCAGTACTTC
CASSLAAGPSYEQYF
>15|NA|TRBV5-6|TRBJ2-7|NA
TGTGCCAGCAGCTCCAGCCTTAAAGGGGTATACGAGCAGTACTTC
CASSSSLKGVYEQYF
>16|NA|TRBV7-9|TRBJ1-4|NA
TGTGCCAGCACCGGAGGTGTTAGGGCAACTAATGAAAAACTGTTTTTT
CASTGGVRATNEKLFF
>13|NA|TRBV12-3/TRBV12-4|TRBJ1-1|NA
TGTGCCAGCAGTTTAAGGACAGCGACTGAAGCTTTCTTT
CASSLRTATEAFF